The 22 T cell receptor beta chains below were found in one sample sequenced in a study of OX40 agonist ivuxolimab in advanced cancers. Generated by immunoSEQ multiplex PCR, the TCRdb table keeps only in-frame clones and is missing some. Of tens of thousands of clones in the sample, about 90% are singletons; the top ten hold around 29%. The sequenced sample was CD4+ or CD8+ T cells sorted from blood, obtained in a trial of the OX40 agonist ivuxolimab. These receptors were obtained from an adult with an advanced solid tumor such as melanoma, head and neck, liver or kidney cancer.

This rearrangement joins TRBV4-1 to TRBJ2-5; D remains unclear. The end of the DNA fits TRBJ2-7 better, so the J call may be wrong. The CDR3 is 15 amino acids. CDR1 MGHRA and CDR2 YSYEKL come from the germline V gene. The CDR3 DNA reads TGCGCCAGCAGCCAGGTTCCGGCAGGAGACTACGAGCAGTACTTC. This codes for CASSQVPAGDYEQYF.

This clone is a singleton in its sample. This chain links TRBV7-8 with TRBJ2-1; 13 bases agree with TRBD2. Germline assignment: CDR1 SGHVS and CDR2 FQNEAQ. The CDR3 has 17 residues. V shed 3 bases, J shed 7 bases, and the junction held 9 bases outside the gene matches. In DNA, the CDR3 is TGTGCCAGCAGCTTTTTACTAGCGGGAGGGGGGTGGAATGAGCAGTTCTTC. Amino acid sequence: CASSFLLAGGGWNEQFF.

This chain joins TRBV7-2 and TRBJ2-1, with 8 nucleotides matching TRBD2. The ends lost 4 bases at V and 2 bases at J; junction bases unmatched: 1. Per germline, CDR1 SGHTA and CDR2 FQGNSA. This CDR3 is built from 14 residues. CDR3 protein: CASSSAGAYNEQFF. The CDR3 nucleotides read TGTGCCAGCAGCTCAGCGGGGGCCTACAATGAGCAGTTCTTC.

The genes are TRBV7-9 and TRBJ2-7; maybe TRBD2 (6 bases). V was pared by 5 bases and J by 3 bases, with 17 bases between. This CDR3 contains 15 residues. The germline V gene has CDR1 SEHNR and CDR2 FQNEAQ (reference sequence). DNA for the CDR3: TGTGCCAGCAGCCTTCCGGGGGTGTTACGCTACGAGCAGTACTTC. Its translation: CASSLPGVLRYEQYF.

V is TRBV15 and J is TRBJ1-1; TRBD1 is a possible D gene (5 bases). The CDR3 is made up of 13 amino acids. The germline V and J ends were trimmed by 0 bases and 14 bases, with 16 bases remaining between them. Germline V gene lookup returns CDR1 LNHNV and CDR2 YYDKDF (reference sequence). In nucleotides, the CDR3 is TGTGCCACCAGCAGAGATAGGCAGGGCCCCAGGTTCTTT. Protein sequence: CATSRDRQGPRFF.

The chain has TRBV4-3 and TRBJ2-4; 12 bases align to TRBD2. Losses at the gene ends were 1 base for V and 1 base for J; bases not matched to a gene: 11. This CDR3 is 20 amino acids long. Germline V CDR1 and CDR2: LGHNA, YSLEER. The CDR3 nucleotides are TGCGCCAGCAGCCAAGGGCTAGCGGGAGGGGGTTTGGGGGCCAAAAACATTCAGTACTTC. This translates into CASSQGLAGGGLGAKNIQYF.

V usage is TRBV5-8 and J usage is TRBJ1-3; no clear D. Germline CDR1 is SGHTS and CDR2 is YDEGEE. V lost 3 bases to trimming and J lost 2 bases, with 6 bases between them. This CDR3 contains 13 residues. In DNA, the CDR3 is TGTGCCAGCAGCTGGACGGCTGGAAACACCATATATTTT. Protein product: CASSWTAGNTIYF.

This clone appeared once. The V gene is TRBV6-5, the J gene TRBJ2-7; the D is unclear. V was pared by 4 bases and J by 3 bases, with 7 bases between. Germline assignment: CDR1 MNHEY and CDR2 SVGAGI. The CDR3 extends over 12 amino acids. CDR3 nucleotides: TGTGCCAGCAGTTTCCCTGGCTACGAGCAGTACTTC. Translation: CASSFPGYEQYF.

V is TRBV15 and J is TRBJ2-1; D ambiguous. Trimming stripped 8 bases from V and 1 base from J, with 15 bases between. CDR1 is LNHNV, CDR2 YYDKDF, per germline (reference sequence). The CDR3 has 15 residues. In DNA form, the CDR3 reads TGTGCCACCGCCCGCGTCAGCGAATCCTACAATGAGCAGTTCTTC. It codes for CATARVSESYNEQFF.

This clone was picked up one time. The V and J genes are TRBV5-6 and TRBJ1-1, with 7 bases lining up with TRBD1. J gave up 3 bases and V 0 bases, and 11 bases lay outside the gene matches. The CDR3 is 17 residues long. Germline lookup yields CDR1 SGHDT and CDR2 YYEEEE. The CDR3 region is CASSLGGGVYRDTEAFF. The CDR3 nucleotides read TGTGCCAGCAGCTTGGGAGGGGGCGTTTATCGTGACACTGAAGCTTTCTTT.

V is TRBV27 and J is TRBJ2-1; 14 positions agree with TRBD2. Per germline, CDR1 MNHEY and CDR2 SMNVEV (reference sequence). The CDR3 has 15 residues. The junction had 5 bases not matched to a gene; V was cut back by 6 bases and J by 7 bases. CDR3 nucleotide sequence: TGTGCCAGCAGCGACGGGACTAGCGGGAGTAATGAGCAGTTCTTC. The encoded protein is CASSDGTSGSNEQFF.

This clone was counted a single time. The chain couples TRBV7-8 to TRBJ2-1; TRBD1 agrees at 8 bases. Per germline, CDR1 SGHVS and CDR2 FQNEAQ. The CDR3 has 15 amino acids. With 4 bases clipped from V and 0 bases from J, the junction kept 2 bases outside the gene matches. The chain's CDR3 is CASSYRGISYNEQFF. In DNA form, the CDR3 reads TGTGCCAGCAGCTACAGGGGGATCTCCTACAATGAGCAGTTCTTC. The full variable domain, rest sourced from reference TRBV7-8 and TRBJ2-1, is GAGVSQSPRYKVAKRGQDVALRCDPISGHVSLFWYQQALGQGPEFLTYFQNEAQLDKSGLPSDRFFAERPEGSVSTLKIQRTQQEDSAVYLCASSYRGISYNEQFFGPGTRLTVL.

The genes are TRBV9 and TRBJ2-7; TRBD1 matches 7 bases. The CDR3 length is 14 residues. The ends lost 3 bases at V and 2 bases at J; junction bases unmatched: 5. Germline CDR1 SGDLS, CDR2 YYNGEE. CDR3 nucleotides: TGTGCCAGCAGCGACGGACAGGAGACCTACGAGCAGTACTTC. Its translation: CASSDGQETYEQYF.

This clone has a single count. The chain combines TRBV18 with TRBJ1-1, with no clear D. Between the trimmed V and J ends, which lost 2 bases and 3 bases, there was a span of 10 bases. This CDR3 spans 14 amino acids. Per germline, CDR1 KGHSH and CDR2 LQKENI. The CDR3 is CASSPETSHTEAFF. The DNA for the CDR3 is TGTGCCAGCTCACCAGAGACCAGCCACACTGAAGCTTTCTTT. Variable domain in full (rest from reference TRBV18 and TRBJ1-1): NAGVMQNPRHLVRRRGQEARLRCSPMKGHSHVYWYRQLPEEGLKFMVYLQKENIIDESGMPKERFSAEFPKEGPSILRIQQVVRGDSAAYFCASSPETSHTEAFFGQGTRLTVV.

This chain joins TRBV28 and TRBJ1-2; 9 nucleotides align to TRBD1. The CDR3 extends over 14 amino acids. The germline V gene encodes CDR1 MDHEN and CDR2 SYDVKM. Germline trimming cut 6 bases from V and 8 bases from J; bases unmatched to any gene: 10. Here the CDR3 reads CASSRDRAGSGYTF. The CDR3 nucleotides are TGTGCCAGCAGCAGGGACAGGGCCGGATCGGGCTACACCTTC.

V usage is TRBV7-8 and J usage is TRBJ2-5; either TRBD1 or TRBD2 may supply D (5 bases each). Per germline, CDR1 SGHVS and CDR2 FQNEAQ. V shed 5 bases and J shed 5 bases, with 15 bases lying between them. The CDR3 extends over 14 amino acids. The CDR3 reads CASSHYGAEETQYF. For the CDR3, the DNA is TGTGCCAGCAGCCATTACGGGGCGGAGGAGACCCAGTACTTC.

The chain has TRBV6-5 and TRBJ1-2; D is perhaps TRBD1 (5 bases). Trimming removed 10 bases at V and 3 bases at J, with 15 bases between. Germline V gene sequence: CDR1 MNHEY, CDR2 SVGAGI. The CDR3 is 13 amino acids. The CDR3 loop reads CATSSGGYYGYTF. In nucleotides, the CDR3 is TGTGCCACCTCCTCGGGGGGATACTATGGCTACACCTTC.

The CDR3 coding sequence is TGCGCCAGCAGCTCCCCCGATCGGACAGGGGACACCGGGGAGCTGTTTTTT. Protein: CASSSPDRTGDTGELFF. The rearrangement uses TRBV5-1 and TRBJ2-2; 9 positions match TRBD1. V shed 3 bases and J 3 bases; nucleotides not matched to a gene: 9. The CDR3 sequence is 17 residues long. Germline V gene sequence: CDR1 SGHRS, CDR2 YFSETQ.

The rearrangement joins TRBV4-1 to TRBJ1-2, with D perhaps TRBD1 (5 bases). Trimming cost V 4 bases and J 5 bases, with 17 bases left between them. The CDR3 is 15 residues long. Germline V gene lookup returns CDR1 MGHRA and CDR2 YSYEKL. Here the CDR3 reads CASSPNPGTLYGYTF. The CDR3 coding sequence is TGCGCCAGCAGCCCCAATCCCGGGACCTTATATGGCTACACCTTC.

CDR3 coding DNA: TGTGCCAGTAGTACTGACAGGGGGCTCACTGAAGCTTTCTTT. Protein: CASSTDRGLTEAFF. This chain links TRBV19 with TRBJ1-1; 10 bases are shared with TRBD1. With V trimmed by 4 bases and J by 4 bases, 3 bases remained unmatched. Germline assignment: CDR1 LNHDA and CDR2 SQIVND (reference sequence). The length of the CDR3 is 14 residues. Drawing the rest from reference TRBV19 and TRBJ1-1, the complete variable domain is DGGITQSPKYLFRKEGQNVTLSCEQNLNHDAMYWYRQDPGQGLRLIYYSQIVNDFQKGDIAEGYSVSREKKESFPLTVTSAQKNPTAFYLCASSTDRGLTEAFFGQGTRLTVV.

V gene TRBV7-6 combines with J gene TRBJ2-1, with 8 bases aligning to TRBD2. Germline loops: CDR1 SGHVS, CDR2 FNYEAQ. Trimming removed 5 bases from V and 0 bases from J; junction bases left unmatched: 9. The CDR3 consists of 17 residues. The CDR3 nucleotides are TGTGCCAGCAGCCAAAGATTAGCGGGGAGCTCCTACAATGAGCAGTTCTTC. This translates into CASSQRLAGSSYNEQFF. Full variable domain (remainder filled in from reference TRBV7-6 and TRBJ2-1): GAGVSQSPRYKVTKRGQDVALRCDPISGHVSLYWYRQALGQGPEFLTYFNYEAQQDKSGLPNDRFSAERPEGSISTLTIQRTEQRDSAMYRCASSQRLAGSSYNEQFFGPGTRLTVL.

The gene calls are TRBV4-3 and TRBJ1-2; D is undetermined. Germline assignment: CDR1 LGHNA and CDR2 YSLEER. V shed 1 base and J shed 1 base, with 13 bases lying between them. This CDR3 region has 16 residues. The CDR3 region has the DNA TGCGCCAGCAGCCAAGGCGCCGGCAGCAATAACTATGGCTACACCTTC. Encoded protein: CASSQGAGSNNYGYTF.